This T cell receptor beta chain was recorded in a study of Ad26.COV2.S vaccination and SARS-CoV-2 variants. Specified treatment: around 19 received Ad26.COV2.S at low or high dose, single or two shots; several received placebo; per-sample allocation not given. Sampling happened 63 days after the first vaccine or placebo injection. Germline CDR1 reads SGHDT; CDR2 reads YYEEEE. The CDR3 is made up of 11 amino acids. V lost 1 base, J lost 6 bases, and 1 base lay in between. Sequencing was performed with immunoSEQ multiplex PCR; in TCRdb, only in-frame clones are kept and a portion is missing. The sample holds 250,000 to 300,000 clones; 70% to 90% are singletons and the top ten take 2.5% to 3.5%. With regard to this clone: This CDR3 is also generated by other DNA sequences in the sample.

This chain uses TRBV5-6 with TRBJ2-2; D is undetermined. The receptor was derived from a person aged 18 to 65 who received the Ad26.COV2.S COVID-19 vaccine or a placebo. Sequencing was performed on peripheral blood, taken in a trial of Ad26.COV2.S vaccine versus placebo. DNA for the CDR3: TGTGCCAGCAGCTTGTCCGGGGAGCTGTTTTTT. Amino acid sequence: CASSLSGELFF.